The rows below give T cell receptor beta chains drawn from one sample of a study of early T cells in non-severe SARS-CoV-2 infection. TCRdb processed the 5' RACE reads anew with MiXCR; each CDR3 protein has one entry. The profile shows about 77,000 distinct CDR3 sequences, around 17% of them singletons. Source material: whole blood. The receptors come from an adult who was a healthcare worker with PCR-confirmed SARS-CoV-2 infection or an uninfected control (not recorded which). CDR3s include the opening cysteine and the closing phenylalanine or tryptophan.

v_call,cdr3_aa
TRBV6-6,CASSVSPTTSYEQYF
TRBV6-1,CASSEPQRGKVNSPLHF
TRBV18,CASSPQLAGSTDTQYF
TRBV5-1,CASSIPPRGGTYEQYF
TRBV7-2,CASSMGLANEQFF
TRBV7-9,CASSSTGTRTIFEQFF
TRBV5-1,CASSPREGLLSSYNEQFF
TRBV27,CASSLSTVFFDPRAEAFF
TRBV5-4,CASSFQGRVNQPQHF
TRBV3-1,CASSQDPPDTQYF
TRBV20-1,CSARVGGNTIYF
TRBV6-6,CASSPLAAGELFF
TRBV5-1,CASSLGEAAGTQYF
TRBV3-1,CASSQARGGTHGYTF
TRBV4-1,CASSPPGGGRDNQPQHF
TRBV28,CASSGGGFPEAFF
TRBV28,CASRTGTFEAFF
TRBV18,CASSRDRGNNEQFF
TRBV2,CASIETRGQETQYF
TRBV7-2,CASSLPAGGPRQFF
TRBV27,CASSPFLASSYNEQFF
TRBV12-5,CASGSFTTGELFF
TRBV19,CASRAIGSNLQETQYF
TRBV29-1,CSVDQGATDTQYF
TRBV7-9,CASSLDRGRFAQFF
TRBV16,CASSPGTVGYTEAFF
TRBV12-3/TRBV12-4,CASRDKNQPQHF
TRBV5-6,CASSTGDSYNEQFF
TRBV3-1,CASSQDFGVSTDTQYF
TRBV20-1,CSARVPRPGASSYEQYF
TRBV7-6,CASSLGLAGGGTGELFF
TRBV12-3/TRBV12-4,CASSPRPGGNTEAFF
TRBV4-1,CASSQVLAESYSNQPQHF
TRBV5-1,CASSLERVTYEQYF
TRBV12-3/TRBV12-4,CASSFREGSTEAFF
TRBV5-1,CASSPDRFQETQYF
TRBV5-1,CASRVGATPIEDTQYF
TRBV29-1,CSVDRPQGFEQGEAFF
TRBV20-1,CSATSGAGALIAQYF
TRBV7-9,CASSPRVQQETQYF
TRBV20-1,CSARPGSSNQPQHF
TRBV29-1,CSVGSGASQYF
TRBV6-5,CASSVNRDRGRTEAFF
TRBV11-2,CASSLGGQPYNEQFF
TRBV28,CASSRTLSYEQYF
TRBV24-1,CATSGAGEGLYNEQFF